The rows below give T cell receptor beta chains drawn from one sample of a study of identifying expanded T cells in peripheral blood. Data came from immunoSEQ multiplex PCR; TCRdb stores just in-frame clones and leaves some out. The table includes some 120,000 clones, about four fifths detected once. What was sequenced was blood. The receptors come from a person between 18 and 70 years old in good health. CDR3s include the opening cysteine and the closing phenylalanine or tryptophan. The order of the fields is V gene, D gene, J gene, clone size, CDR3 protein, CDR3 DNA. The D gene is left open where the match is weak. Size values are once, few and many counts, or a class for expanded clones, and some rows have none.

V: TRBV9; D: -; J: TRBJ1-3; size: -; CDR3: CASSVGARGTGNTIYF; DNA: TGTGCCAGCAGCGTAGGAGCTAGGGGGACTGGAAACACCATATATTTT
V: TRBV6-1; D: -; J: TRBJ1-1; size: -; CDR3: CASSRYENTEAFF; DNA: TGTGCCAGCAGTCGATACGAGAACACTGAAGCTTTCTTT
V: TRBV11-2; D: -; J: TRBJ2-4; size: once; CDR3: CASSLQLEGPRLAKNIQYF; DNA: TGTGCCAGCAGCTTACAGTTGGAGGGCCCAAGATTAGCCAAAAACATTCAGTACTTC
V: TRBV7-2; D: -; J: TRBJ2-2; size: -; CDR3: CASSLISLPANTGELFF; DNA: TGTGCCAGCAGCTTAATAAGTCTCCCCGCGAACACCGGGGAGCTGTTTTTT
V: TRBV5-1; D: -; J: TRBJ2-2; size: -; CDR3: CASSLGTDTNTGELFF; DNA: TGCGCCAGCAGCTTGGGGACAGACACGAACACCGGGGAGCTGTTTTTT
V: TRBV4-3; D: TRBD2; J: TRBJ2-3; size: -; CDR3: CASSRRLAGWDTQYF; DNA: TGCGCCAGCAGCCGCCGACTAGCGGGGTGGGATACGCAGTATTTT
V: TRBV6-1; D: TRBD2; J: TRBJ2-7; size: -; CDR3: CASRNSRGDSYEQYF; DNA: TGTGCCAGCAGGAATAGCCGGGGGGACTCCTACGAGCAGTACTTC
V: TRBV2; D: TRBD1; J: TRBJ1-2; size: -; CDR3: CASSERTGVRGYTF; DNA: TGTGCCAGCAGTGAACGGACAGGTGTTCGTGGCTACACCTTC
V: TRBV19; D: -; J: TRBJ1-4; size: -; CDR3: CASSRGQLNEKLFF; DNA: TGTGCCAGTAGCCGAGGACAGCTTAATGAAAAACTGTTTTTT
V: TRBV7-9; D: -; J: TRBJ1-1; size: -; CDR3: CASSPRGRANTEAFF; DNA: TGTGCCAGCAGCCCTCGGGGGAGGGCGAACACTGAAGCTTTCTTT
V: TRBV18; D: -; J: TRBJ1-5; size: -; CDR3: CASSESYSNQPQHF; DNA: TGTGCCAGCTCAGAAAGCTATAGCAATCAGCCCCAGCATTTT
V: TRBV4-3; D: -; J: TRBJ1-4; size: -; CDR3: CASRNRAGSQEKLFF; DNA: TGCGCCAGCAGAAACCGGGCAGGGTCTCAAGAAAAACTGTTTTTT
V: TRBV28; D: -; J: TRBJ1-2; size: -; CDR3: CASSLTDYGYTF; DNA: TGTGCCAGCAGTCTCACGGACTATGGCTACACCTTC
V: TRBV18; D: -; J: TRBJ1-1; size: few; CDR3: CASSPTDMNTEAFF; DNA: TGTGCCAGCTCACCTACAGATATGAACACTGAAGCTTTCTTT
V: TRBV9; D: -; J: TRBJ2-2; size: -; CDR3: CASSVGIGLDFNTGELFF; DNA: TGTGCCAGCAGCGTAGGAATAGGGCTAGACTTTAACACCGGGGAGCTGTTTTTT
V: TRBV5-5; D: -; J: TRBJ1-4; size: -; CDR3: CASSLAEGGNEKLFF; DNA: TGTGCCAGCAGCTTGGCCGAGGGGGGAAATGAAAAACTGTTTTTT
V: TRBV7-2; D: -; J: TRBJ2-7; size: -; CDR3: CASSLVTPAAGAYEQYF; DNA: TGTGCCAGCAGCTTAGTGACACCCGCGGCTGGGGCCTACGAGCAGTACTTC
V: TRBV6-4; D: -; J: TRBJ1-1; size: once; CDR3: CASSVTGNTEAFF; DNA: TGTGCCAGCAGTGTGACGGGTAACACTGAAGCTTTCTTT
V: TRBV19; D: -; J: TRBJ1-5; size: -; CDR3: CASSLDRANQPQHF; DNA: TGTGCCAGTAGCTTAGACCGCGCCAATCAGCCCCAGCATTTT
V: TRBV7-9; D: -; J: TRBJ1-2; size: -; CDR3: CASRSAGYGYTF; DNA: TGTGCCAGCAGGTCTGCTGGCTATGGCTACACCTTC
V: TRBV9; D: TRBD1; J: TRBJ1-2; size: -; CDR3: CASSPTGQNYGYTF; DNA: TGTGCCAGCAGCCCCACGGGACAGAACTATGGCTACACCTTC
V: TRBV30; D: TRBD1; J: TRBJ2-1; size: -; CDR3: CAWIRQGSYNEQFF; DNA: TGTGCCTGGATAAGACAGGGGTCCTACAATGAGCAGTTCTTC
V: TRBV30; D: TRBD2; J: TRBJ2-1; size: -; CDR3: CAWSPWTGGYNEQFF; DNA: TGTGCCTGGAGTCCGTGGACGGGGGGTTACAATGAGCAGTTCTTC
V: TRBV6-4; D: TRBD1; J: TRBJ1-6; size: once; CDR3: CASSENYRGSPLHF; DNA: TGTGCCAGCAGCGAAAATTACAGGGGTTCACCCCTCCACTTT
V: TRBV29-1; D: -; J: TRBJ1-5; size: -; CDR3: CSVQQETPNQPQHF; DNA: TGCAGCGTACAACAGGAGACCCCTAATCAGCCCCAGCATTTT
V: TRBV6-5; D: -; J: TRBJ1-1; size: -; CDR3: CASSPGDRTEAFF; DNA: TGTGCCAGCAGTCCCGGAGACAGGACTGAAGCTTTCTTT
V: TRBV2; D: -; J: TRBJ1-1; size: -; CDR3: CASSGSLQGNTEAFF; DNA: TGTGCCAGCAGCGGAAGCCTTCAGGGAAACACTGAAGCTTTCTTT
V: TRBV7-2; D: TRBD1; J: TRBJ1-1; size: -; CDR3: CASSWTGVPTEAFF; DNA: TGTGCCAGCAGCTGGACAGGGGTACCCACTGAAGCTTTCTTT
V: TRBV9; D: -; J: TRBJ1-1; size: -; CDR3: CASSVASGRESEAFF; DNA: TGTGCCAGCAGCGTAGCTTCTGGCAGAGAATCTGAAGCTTTCTTT
V: TRBV28; D: -; J: TRBJ1-2; size: -; CDR3: CASSSPRRYTF; DNA: TGTGCCAGCAGTTCCCCGAGGCGCTACACCTTC
V: TRBV4-1; D: -; J: TRBJ2-7; size: -; CDR3: CASSQGLGYEQYF; DNA: TGCGCCAGCAGCCAAGGGCTGGGCTACGAGCAGTACTTC
V: TRBV30; D: -; J: TRBJ2-4; size: -; CDR3: CAWSLGGQSNIQYF; DNA: TGTGCCTGGAGTTTGGGGGGTCAGTCGAACATTCAGTACTTC
V: TRBV6-1; D: TRBD1; J: TRBJ1-1; size: -; CDR3: CASKKPLDRGNEAFF; DNA: TGTGCCAGCAAAAAACCCCTGGACAGGGGGAATGAAGCTTTCTTT
V: TRBV5-6; D: -; J: TRBJ2-1; size: few; CDR3: CASSWGYNEQFF; DNA: TGTGCCAGCAGCTGGGGGTACAATGAGCAGTTCTTC
V: TRBV7-8; D: -; J: TRBJ1-1; size: -; CDR3: CASSLIRSNTEAFF; DNA: TGTGCCAGCAGCTTAATTAGGTCAAACACTGAAGCTTTCTTT
V: TRBV7-3; D: -; J: TRBJ2-3; size: -; CDR3: CASSPGQPSTDTQYF; DNA: TGTGCCAGCAGCCCGGGCCAACCAAGCACAGATACGCAGTATTTT
V: TRBV6-5; D: -; J: TRBJ1-4; size: -; CDR3: CASQWGDTNEKLFF; DNA: TGTGCCAGCCAGTGGGGTGACACTAATGAAAAACTGTTTTTT
V: TRBV11-2; D: -; J: TRBJ2-7; size: -; CDR3: CASSLTGLNYEQYF; DNA: TGTGCCAGCAGCTTAACAGGGCTGAACTACGAGCAGTACTTC
V: TRBV29-1; D: -; J: TRBJ1-1; size: -; CDR3: CSVRTAQNTEAFF; DNA: TGCAGCGTTAGGACAGCCCAGAACACTGAAGCTTTCTTT
V: TRBV15; D: -; J: TRBJ1-2; size: -; CDR3: CATSRDFGTDMDRGYTF; DNA: TGTGCCACCAGCAGAGACTTTGGAACGGACATGGATCGGGGCTACACCTTC
V: TRBV7-2; D: -; J: TRBJ1-3; size: -; CDR3: CASSRYGNTIYF; DNA: TGTGCCAGCAGCCGCTACGGAAACACCATATATTTT
V: TRBV5-6; D: TRBD1; J: TRBJ1-2; size: once; CDR3: CASSRDRDGYTF; DNA: TGTGCCAGCAGCCGGGACAGGGATGGCTACACCTTC
V: TRBV5-1; D: -; J: TRBJ1-4; size: -; CDR3: CASSLAGEGVEKLFF; DNA: TGCGCCAGCAGCTTGGCCGGGGAGGGGGTTGAAAAACTGTTTTTT
V: TRBV11-3; D: -; J: TRBJ1-1; size: -; CDR3: CASCHDYTEAFF; DNA: TGTGCCAGCTGCCACGATTACACTGAAGCTTTCTTT
V: TRBV5-6; D: -; J: TRBJ2-7; size: -; CDR3: CASSLRQFYEQYF; DNA: TGTGCCAGCAGCTTGAGGCAGTTTTACGAGCAGTACTTC
V: TRBV19; D: -; J: TRBJ1-3; size: -; CDR3: CASSISMLSGNTIYF; DNA: TGTGCCAGTAGTATATCAATGCTCTCTGGAAACACCATATATTTT
V: TRBV4-2; D: -; J: TRBJ1-2; size: -; CDR3: CASSQVSRAYGYTF; DNA: TGTGCCAGCAGCCAAGTGTCCAGGGCCTATGGCTACACCTTC
V: TRBV7-9; D: -; J: TRBJ1-2; size: -; CDR3: CASSWVGAAFGYTF; DNA: TGTGCCAGCAGTTGGGTAGGGGCAGCTTTCGGCTACACCTTC
V: TRBV2; D: -; J: TRBJ1-2; size: -; CDR3: CASLLGYSYGYTF; DNA: TGTGCCAGCCTATTGGGGTATTCCTATGGCTACACCTTC
V: TRBV6-1; D: -; J: TRBJ1-3; size: -; CDR3: CASSEGVTSGNTIYF; DNA: TGTGCCAGCAGTGAAGGCGTCACCTCTGGAAACACCATATATTTT